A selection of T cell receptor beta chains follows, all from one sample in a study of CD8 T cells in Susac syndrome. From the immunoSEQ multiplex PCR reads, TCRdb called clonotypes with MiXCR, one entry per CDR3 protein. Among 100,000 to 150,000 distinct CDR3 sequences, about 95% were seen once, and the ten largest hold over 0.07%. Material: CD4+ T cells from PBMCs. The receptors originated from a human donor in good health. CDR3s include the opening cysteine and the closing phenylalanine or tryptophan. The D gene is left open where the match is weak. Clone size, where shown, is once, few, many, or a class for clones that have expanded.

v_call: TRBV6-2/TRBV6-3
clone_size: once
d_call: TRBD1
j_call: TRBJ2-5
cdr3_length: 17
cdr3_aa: CASSYPSTGPFGETQYF
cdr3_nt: TGTGCCAGCAGTTACCCATCGACAGGGCCCTTCGGAGAGACCCAGTACTTC

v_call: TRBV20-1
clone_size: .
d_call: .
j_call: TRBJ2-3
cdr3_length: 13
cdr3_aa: CSSAGASTDTQYF
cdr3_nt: TGCAGTTCAGCCGGTGCTAGCACAGATACGCAGTATTTT

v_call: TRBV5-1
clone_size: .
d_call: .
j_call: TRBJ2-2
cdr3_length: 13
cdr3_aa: CASNSGNTGELFF
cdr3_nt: TGCGCCAGTAACTCGGGGAACACCGGGGAGCTGTTTTTT

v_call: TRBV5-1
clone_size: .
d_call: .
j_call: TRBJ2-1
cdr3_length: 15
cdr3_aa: CASRDWGELYNEQFF
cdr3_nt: TGCGCCAGCCGCGATTGGGGGGAGCTGTACAATGAGCAGTTCTTC

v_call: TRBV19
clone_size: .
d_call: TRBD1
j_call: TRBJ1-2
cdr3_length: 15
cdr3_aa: CASSTLTGANYGYTF
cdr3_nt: TGTGCCAGTAGTACCCTGACAGGGGCGAACTATGGCTACACCTTC

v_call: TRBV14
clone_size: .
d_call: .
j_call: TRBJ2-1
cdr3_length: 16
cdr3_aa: CASSPRLAASYNEQFF
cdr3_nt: TGTGCCAGCAGCCCTCGACTCGCTGCCTCCTACAATGAGCAGTTCTTC

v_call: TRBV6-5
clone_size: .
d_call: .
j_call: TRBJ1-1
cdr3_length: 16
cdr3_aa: CASSYSTQAGNTEAFF
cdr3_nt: TGTGCCAGCAGTTACTCGACCCAGGCTGGGAACACTGAAGCTTTCTTT

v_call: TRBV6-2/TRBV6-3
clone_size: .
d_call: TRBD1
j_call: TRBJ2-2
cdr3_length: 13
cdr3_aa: CASSRQGTGELFF
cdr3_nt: TGTGCCAGCAGTCGACAGGGGACCGGGGAGCTGTTTTTT

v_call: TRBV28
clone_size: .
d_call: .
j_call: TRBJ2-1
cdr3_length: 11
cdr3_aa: CASSLAPEQFF
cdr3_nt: TGTGCCAGCAGTTTAGCTCCGGAGCAGTTCTTC

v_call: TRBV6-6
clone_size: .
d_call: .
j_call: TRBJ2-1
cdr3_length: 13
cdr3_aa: CASSYSNYNEQFF
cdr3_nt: TGTGCCAGCAGTTACTCGAACTACAATGAGCAGTTCTTC

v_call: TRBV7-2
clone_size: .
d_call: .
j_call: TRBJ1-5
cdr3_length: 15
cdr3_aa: CASSLGGRVRQPQHF
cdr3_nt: TGTGCCAGCAGCTTAGGGGGGCGGGTTCGCCAGCCCCAGCATTTT

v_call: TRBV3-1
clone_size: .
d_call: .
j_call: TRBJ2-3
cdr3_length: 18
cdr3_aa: CASSQGQTWRGHTDTQYF
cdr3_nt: TGTGCCAGCAGCCAAGGGCAGACTTGGAGGGGGCACACAGATACGCAGTATTTT

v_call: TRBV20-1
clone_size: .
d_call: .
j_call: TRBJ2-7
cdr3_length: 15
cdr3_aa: CSAPSSKEGRHEQYF
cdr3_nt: TGCAGTGCCCCCTCCTCCAAGGAGGGCAGACACGAGCAGTACTTC

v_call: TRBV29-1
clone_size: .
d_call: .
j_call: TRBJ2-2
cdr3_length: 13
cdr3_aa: CSVERLNTGELFF
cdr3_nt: TGCAGCGTTGAAAGGTTAAACACCGGGGAGCTGTTTTTT

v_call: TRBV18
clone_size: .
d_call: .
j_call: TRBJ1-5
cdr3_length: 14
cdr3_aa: CASSPVEGFQPQHF
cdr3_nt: TGTGCCAGCTCACCTGTTGAGGGTTTTCAGCCCCAGCATTTT

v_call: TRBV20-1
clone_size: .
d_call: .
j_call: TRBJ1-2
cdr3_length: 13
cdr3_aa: CSAFQGSNYGYTF
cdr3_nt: TGCAGTGCTTTTCAGGGATCTAACTATGGCTACACCTTC

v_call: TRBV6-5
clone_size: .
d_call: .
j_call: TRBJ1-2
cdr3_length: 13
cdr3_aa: CATRSGSGYGYTF
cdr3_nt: TGTGCCACCCGCTCCGGGTCGGGCTATGGCTACACCTTC

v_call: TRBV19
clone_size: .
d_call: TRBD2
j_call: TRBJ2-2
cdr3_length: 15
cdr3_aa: CASSRLAGATGELFF
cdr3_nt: TGTGCCAGTAGTAGGCTAGCGGGAGCCACCGGGGAGCTGTTTTTT

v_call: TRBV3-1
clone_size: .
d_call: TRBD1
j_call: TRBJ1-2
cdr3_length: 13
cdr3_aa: CASSQLQGDGYTF
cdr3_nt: TGTGCCAGCAGCCAGCTCCAGGGGGATGGCTACACCTTC

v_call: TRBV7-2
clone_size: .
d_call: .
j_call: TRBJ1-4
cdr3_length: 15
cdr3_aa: CASSLRGLGNEKLFF
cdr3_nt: TGTGCCAGCAGCCTAAGGGGGTTGGGGAATGAAAAACTGTTTTTT

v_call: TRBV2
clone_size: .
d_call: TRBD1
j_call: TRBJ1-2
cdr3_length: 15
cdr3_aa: CASSPGQGPTYGYTF
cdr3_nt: TGTGCCAGCAGCCCCGGACAGGGTCCCACCTATGGCTACACCTTC

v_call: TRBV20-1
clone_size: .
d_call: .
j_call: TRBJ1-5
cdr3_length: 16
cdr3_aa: CSAGRPRLGSGQPQHF
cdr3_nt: TGCAGTGCTGGTAGGCCCAGGCTGGGATCGGGTCAGCCCCAGCATTTT

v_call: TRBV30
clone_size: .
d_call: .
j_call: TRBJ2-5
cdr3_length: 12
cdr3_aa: CAWSKGGETQYF
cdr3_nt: TGTGCCTGGAGTAAGGGTGGTGAGACCCAGTACTTC

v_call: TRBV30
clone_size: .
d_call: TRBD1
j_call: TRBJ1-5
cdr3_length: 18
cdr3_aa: CAWSRTDRGPYSNQPQHF
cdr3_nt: TGTGCCTGGAGTCGTACGGACAGGGGACCTTATAGCAATCAGCCCCAGCATTTT

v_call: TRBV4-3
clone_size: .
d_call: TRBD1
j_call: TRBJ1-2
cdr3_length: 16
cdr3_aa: CASSQTPGQVNYGYTF
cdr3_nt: TGCGCCAGCAGCCAAACCCCCGGACAGGTTAACTATGGCTACACCTTC

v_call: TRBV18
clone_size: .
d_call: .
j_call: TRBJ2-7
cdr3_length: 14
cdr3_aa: CASSREGDLDEQYF
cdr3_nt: TGTGCCAGCTCACGGGAAGGGGACTTAGACGAGCAGTACTTC

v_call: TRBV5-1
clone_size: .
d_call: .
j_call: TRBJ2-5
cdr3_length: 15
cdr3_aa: CASSLEGPVEETQYF
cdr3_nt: TGCGCCAGCAGCCTGGAGGGCCCGGTAGAAGAGACCCAGTACTTC

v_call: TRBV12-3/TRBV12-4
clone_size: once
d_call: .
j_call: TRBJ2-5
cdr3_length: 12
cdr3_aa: CASSVFSGTQYF
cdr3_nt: TGTGCCAGCAGTGTCTTCAGTGGGACCCAGTACTTC

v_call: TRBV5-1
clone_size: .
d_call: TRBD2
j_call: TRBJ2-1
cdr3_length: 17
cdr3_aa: CASMRVSGMQPYNEQFF
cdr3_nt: TGCGCCAGCATGAGGGTCAGCGGGATGCAACCCTACAATGAGCAGTTCTTC

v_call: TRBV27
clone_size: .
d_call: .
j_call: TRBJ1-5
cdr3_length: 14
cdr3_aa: CASSFDGGRRPQHF
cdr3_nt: TGTGCCAGCAGTTTCGATGGGGGGCGGAGGCCCCAGCATTTT

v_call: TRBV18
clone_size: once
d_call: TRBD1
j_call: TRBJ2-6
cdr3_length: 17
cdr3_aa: CASSLGQGASGANVLTF
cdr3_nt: TGTGCCAGCTCACTGGGACAGGGGGCGTCTGGGGCCAACGTCCTGACTTTC

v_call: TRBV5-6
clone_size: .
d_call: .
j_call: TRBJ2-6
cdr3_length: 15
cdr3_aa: CASSFPISGANVLTF
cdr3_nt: TGTGCCAGCAGCTTCCCTATTTCTGGGGCCAACGTCCTGACTTTC

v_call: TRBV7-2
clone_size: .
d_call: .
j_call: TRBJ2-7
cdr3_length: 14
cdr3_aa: CASSKGLLSYEQYF
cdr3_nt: TGTGCCAGCAGCAAGGGACTTCTATCCTACGAGCAGTACTTC

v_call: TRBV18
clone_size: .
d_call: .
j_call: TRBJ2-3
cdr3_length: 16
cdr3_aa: CASSPAGAGYTDTQYF
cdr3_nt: TGTGCCAGCTCACCAGCTGGAGCGGGCTACACAGATACGCAGTATTTT

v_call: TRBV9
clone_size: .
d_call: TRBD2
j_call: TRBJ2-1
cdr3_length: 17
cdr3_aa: CASSSLSAGGNNNEQFF
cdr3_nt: TGTGCCAGCAGCTCCCTCTCAGCGGGAGGGAATAACAATGAGCAGTTCTTC

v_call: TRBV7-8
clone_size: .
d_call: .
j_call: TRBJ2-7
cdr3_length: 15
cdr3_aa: CASSLEGHSSYEQYF
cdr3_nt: TGTGCCAGCAGCTTAGAAGGCCACAGCTCCTACGAGCAGTACTTC

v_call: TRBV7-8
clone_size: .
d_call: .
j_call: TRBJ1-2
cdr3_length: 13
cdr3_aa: CASSLDRESGYTF
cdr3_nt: TGTGCCAGCAGCTTAGACAGGGAGAGTGGCTACACCTTC